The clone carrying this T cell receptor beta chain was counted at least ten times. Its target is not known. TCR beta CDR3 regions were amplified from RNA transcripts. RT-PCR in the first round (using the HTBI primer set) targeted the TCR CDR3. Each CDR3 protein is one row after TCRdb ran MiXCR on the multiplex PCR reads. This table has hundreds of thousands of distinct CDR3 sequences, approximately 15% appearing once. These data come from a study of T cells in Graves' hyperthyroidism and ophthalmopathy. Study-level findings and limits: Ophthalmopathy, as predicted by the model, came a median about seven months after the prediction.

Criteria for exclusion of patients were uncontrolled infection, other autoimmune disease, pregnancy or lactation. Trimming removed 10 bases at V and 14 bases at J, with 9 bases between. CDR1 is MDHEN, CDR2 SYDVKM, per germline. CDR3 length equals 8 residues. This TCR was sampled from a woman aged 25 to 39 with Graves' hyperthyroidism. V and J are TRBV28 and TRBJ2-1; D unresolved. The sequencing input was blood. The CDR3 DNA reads TGTGCCAACTCTTTGGAGTTCTTC. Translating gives CANSLEFF.